This TCR beta chain stems from a study of monozygotic twins with inflammatory bowel disease (dated by TCRdb to the late 2010s). Study-level background: The complete study included 28 monozygotic twin pairs: 19 IBD-discordant Danish pairs and nine German pairs, of which four were IBD-concordant and five were IBD-discordant. Within discordant pairs, disease-associated traits were sought mainly by comparing IBD patients with their genetically identical healthy co-twins. Each individual had, on average, about 151 000 unique TCRalpha sequences and 181 000 unique TCRbeta sequences available for analysis. Results and caveats for the whole study, not just this receptor: Differing immunosuppressive treatments among patients may have added background noise and inter-individual variability to the repertoires. IBD patients shared fewer clonotypes with other individuals than healthy twins did, most markedly in patients showing signs of disease activity. No single strong signal or clonotype linked to IBD turned up in the results, so the idea that one exists was not supported. Distinction between different T cell subtypes could not be achieved in the analysis. A decrease in TCRbeta repertoire diversity, as measured by inverse Simpson index, was observed in IBD patients compared with their healthy co-twins. No difference in repertoire similarity was observed between concordant and discordant twins, possibly owing to limited statistical power.

Spanning cysteine to phenylalanine, the CDR3 consists of 13 amino acids. The entry carries no DNA sequence. Taken from the germline V gene, the CDR1 and CDR2 loops are KGHDR and SFDVKD. A roughly 2.7 ml peripheral blood sample was drawn into PAXgene tubes per donor and stored at -80°C. Without T cell sorting, total RNA was isolated from whole blood using the PAXgene blood miRNA kit on an automated QIAcube. Peripheral blood from monozygotic twin pairs concordant or discordant for inflammatory bowel disease was subjected to deep TCRalpha and TCRbeta repertoire profiling with unique molecular barcoding. Smoking habits were recorded for all twin pairs, and each individual was classified as a current, former or never smoker. The library was generated by 5' RACE. The input for every TCR library was roughly 3,200 ng of total RNA. cDNA was synthesized with SMARTScribe reverse transcriptase in eight separate reactions per sample. During cDNA synthesis, unique molecular identifiers containing a 6-nucleotide sample barcode were introduced by template switching. TCRalpha and TCRbeta cDNA was amplified by two nested PCRs of approximately 17 and 9 cycles, with bead purification after each PCR. Before amplification, the cDNA was treated with uracil DNA-glycosylase and purified using the QIAquick PCR purification kit. The second PCR added Illumina TruSeq-compatible adapters along with sample-specific barcodes. TapeStation and Qubit were used to check library quality and concentration, and 4.5 to 5 ng of each library was pooled. Pooled libraries were sequenced on an Illumina HiSeq2500 single-index Rapid Run with 2 x 100 bp reads and custom sequencing primers. Per the original workflow: PCR and sequencing errors were corrected by UMI-based consensus assembly using MiGEC version 1.2.6. MiXCR version 2.1.1 was used for V(D)J alignment, clonotype assembly and CDR3 extraction. Normalisation of gene usage, clonotype sharing and MAIT/NKT TCR abundance was achieved by analysing the top 1000, 10 000 and 20 000 clonotypes per sample. Diversity was computed as the inverse Simpson index with the vegan R package after downsampling to 27 000 UMIs. Paired Mann-Whitney U tests on discordant twin pairs were used, with Benjamini-Hochberg multiple-testing correction. Based on TCRdb reprocessing of the reads, there is one entry per CDR3 protein sequence, and DNA is missing. Here the V and J calls rest on TCRdb's processing, not on the authors' analysis. The sample's clone listing holds 300,000 to 400,000 distinct CDR3 sequences. The ten largest account for 2% to 3% of the sample.

With respect to this clonotype: Its antigen target is currently unknown.

The rearranged segments are TRBV24-1 and TRBJ2-1. Sequenced: blood. This clonotype was sampled from a human donor with ulcerative colitis or Crohn's disease, or a healthy co-twin of an affected twin (not recorded which). The CDR3 reads as follows: CATSERTYNEQFF.